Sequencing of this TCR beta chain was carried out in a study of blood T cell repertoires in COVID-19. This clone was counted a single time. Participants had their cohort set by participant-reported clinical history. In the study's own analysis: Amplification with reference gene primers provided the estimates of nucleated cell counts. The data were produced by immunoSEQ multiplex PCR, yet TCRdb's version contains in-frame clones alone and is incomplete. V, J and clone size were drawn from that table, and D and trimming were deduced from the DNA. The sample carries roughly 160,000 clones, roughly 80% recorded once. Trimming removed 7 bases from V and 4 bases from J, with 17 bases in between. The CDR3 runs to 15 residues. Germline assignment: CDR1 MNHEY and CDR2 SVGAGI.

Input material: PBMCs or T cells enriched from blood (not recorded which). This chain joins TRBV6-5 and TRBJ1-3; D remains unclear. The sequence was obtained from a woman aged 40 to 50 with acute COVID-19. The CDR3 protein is CASTQRGLEGNTIYF. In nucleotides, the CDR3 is TGTGCCAGCACGCAGAGAGGCCTTGAAGGAAACACCATATATTTT.